This T cell receptor (beta chain) was observed in a study of immune characterization of retroperitoneal liposarcoma. TCRdb called the PCR reads again in MiXCR, with one record for every CDR3 protein. The table includes 2,700 or so distinct CDR3 sequences, 40% to 50% detected once. Material: tumor tissue. The origin of this receptor is a male donor with retroperitoneal liposarcoma.

CDR3 coding DNA: TGTGCCAGCAGCCAAGATCTGCCCGTTGGGCAGCCCCAGCATTTT. It is translated as CASSQDLPVGQPQHF. The chain is built from TRBV4-2 and TRBJ1-5; no clear D gene. The CDR3 has 15 amino acids. The V and J ends lost 0 bases and 7 bases respectively, with 13 bases between them. Germline V gene sequence: CDR1 LGHNA, CDR2 YNFKEQ.